The clone carrying this T cell receptor (beta chain) was found a few times. The data originate from a study of cytomegalovirus exposure and HLA in healthy donors. The PCR had 60 Vbeta and 13 Jbeta primers. TCRdb's table, derived via immunoSEQ multiplex PCR, lists solely in-frame clones and lacks some. Seen here are around 120,000 clones, about 83% observed once, and the top ten hold roughly 3.6%. The CDR3 is made up of 12 amino acids. The V and J ends lost 3 bases and 1 base respectively, with 4 bases between them. CDR1 and CDR2 (germline): WSHSY, SAAADI. The chain couples TRBV10-2 to TRBJ2-7; D is undetermined. The clonotype comes from a man aged 25 to 40 in good health and CMV-seronegative. Source material: PBMCs. The CDR3 nucleotides read TGCGCCAGCAGTGATCTTTCCTACGAGCAGTACTTC. Residues: CASSDLSYEQYF.